This entry lists 18 T cell receptor beta chains sequenced from one sample in a study of blood T cells in healthy people across ages. A second about 7 to 11 cycle PCR used barcoded and J-beta primers. From the 5' RACE reads, TCRdb called clonotypes with MiXCR, one entry per CDR3 protein. The sample has about 670,000 distinct CDR3 sequences; about 50% are singletons. Material: blood. The receptors derive from a woman aged 80 or over in good health.

This clonotype was seen many times. The gene calls are TRBV30 and TRBJ2-1, with 11 positions matching TRBD1. V lost 7 bases, J lost 3 bases, and 8 bases stayed unmatched. This CDR3 is built from 15 residues. Germline V gene data show CDR1 as GTSNPN and CDR2 as SVGIG (reference sequence). The DNA for the CDR3 is TGTGCCTTACCTACCGGGACAGGGGGCTACAATGAGCAGTTCTTC. It encodes CALPTGTGGYNEQFF.

For the CDR3, the DNA is TGTGCCAGCACCAACAGGGAGGGGATTATAGAGAACATTCAGTACTTC. It yields the protein CASTNREGIIENIQYF. The chain links TRBV28 to TRBJ2-4, with TRBD2 as a possible D gene (7 bases). Trimming left V 7 bases short and J 7 bases short, with 23 bases between. This CDR3 is 16 amino acids long. Looked up from germline, CDR1 is MDHEN and CDR2 is SYDVKM.

This clonotype was seen more than once but under ten times. The chain employs TRBV20-1 and TRBJ2-7, with 9 bases that match TRBD2. V shed 2 bases, J shed 2 bases, and the junction held 7 bases outside the gene matches. Germline-derived CDR1 and CDR2 are DFQATT and SNEGSKA (reference sequence). The length of the CDR3 is 15 residues. The CDR3 DNA reads as TGCAGTGCTAGATACTCGCGGGGGGGTGCCTACGAGCAGTACTTC. It translates to CSARYSRGGAYEQYF.

This clonotype was detected ten times or more. The rearrangement uses TRBV29-1 and TRBJ1-4; 7 bases agree with TRBD1. CDR1 and CDR2 (germline): SQVTM, ANQGSEA. The CDR3 has 15 amino acids. Germline trimming cut 7 bases from V and 3 bases from J; bases unmatched to any gene: 11. As DNA, the CDR3 is TGCAGCGCAGCATCAACAGGGGAGCCTAATGAAAAACTGTTTTTT. Protein: CSAASTGEPNEKLFF.

This clonotype has a count of ten or more. CDR3 nucleotides: TGTGCCATCATGGTGACCAGCACAGATACGCAGTATTTT. It codes for CAIMVTSTDTQYF. The chain combines TRBV10-3 with TRBJ2-3; D uncertain. This CDR3 comprises 13 residues. V was shortened by 7 bases and J by 0 bases, with 8 bases between the two germline ends. In germline, CDR1 is ENHRY, CDR2 SYGVKD.

Points on this clonotype: A much bigger clone sits one base away, suggesting this may be a read error. J is TRBJ2-7 and V is TRBV29-1; D is unresolved. V lost 3 bases, J lost 7 bases, and 10 bases lay in between. The CDR3 is made up of 11 amino acids. Germline CDR1 is SQVTM and CDR2 is ANQGSEA. CDR3 sequence (DNA): TGCAGCGTTGAGGTTGGCGGTGAGCAGTACTTC. Protein product: CSVEVGGEQYF.

This clonotype was seen at least ten times. The V and J genes are TRBV5-1 and TRBJ2-3; D is tentatively TRBD1 or TRBD2 (5 bases each). The CDR3 sequence is 14 residues long. The V end lost 0 bases, the J end lost 4 bases, and 9 bases lay between the germline ends. Germline V gene sequence: CDR1 SGHRS, CDR2 YFSETQ. CDR3 region: CASSLEMGADTQYF. CDR3 in DNA: TGCGCCAGCAGCTTGGAAATGGGGGCAGATACGCAGTATTTT.

Only a few counts were recorded for this clonotype. This may stem from a read error, because a much larger clone lies one nucleotide away. The rearrangement links TRBV7-9 to TRBJ2-1, with D possibly being TRBD1 or TRBD2 (6 bases each). Germline V lookup: CDR1 SEHNR, CDR2 FQNEAQ (reference sequence). The CDR3 is 14 residues long. V was pared by 4 bases and J by 7 bases, with 14 bases between. This CDR3 is CASSYVQGGNEQFF. CDR3 nucleotide sequence: TGTGCCAGCAGCTACGTACAGGGAGGTAATGAGCAGTTCTTC.

The chain has TRBV7-9 and TRBJ1-2, with no clear D. The CDR3 sequence is 13 residues long. The germline CDR1 and CDR2 sequences are SEHNR and FQNEAQ (reference sequence). The V and J ends lost 6 bases and 8 bases respectively, with 16 bases between them. The CDR3 region is CASSPDNFGGYTF. The CDR3, as DNA: TGTGCCAGCAGTCCCGACAACTTCGGAGGCTACACCTTC.

The chain joins TRBV5-4 to TRBJ1-2; D gene ambiguous. Trimming left V 4 bases short and J 4 bases short, with 8 bases between. Germline V gene lookup returns CDR1 SGHNT and CDR2 YYREEE (reference sequence). CDR3 length: 12 residues. The CDR3 DNA reads as TGTGCCAGCAGCCCTGACACCTATGGCTACACCTTC. It encodes CASSPDTYGYTF. The full variable domain, its missing parts supplied by reference TRBV5-4 and TRBJ1-2, is ETGVTQSPTHLIKTRGQQVTLRCSSQSGHNTVSWYQQALGQGPQFIFQYYREEENGRGNFPPRFSGLQFPNYSSELNVNALELDDSALYLCASSPDTYGYTFGSGTRLTVV.

This clonotype was picked up a small number of times. V gene TRBV7-3 combines with J gene TRBJ2-2, with no clear D. The CDR3 is 16 amino acids. Germline V lookup: CDR1 SGHTA, CDR2 FQGTGA. V was trimmed by 5 bases and J by 4 bases, leaving 17 bases between them. This chain's CDR3 is CASSRKWLGGTGELFF. The CDR3 coding sequence is TGTGCCAGCAGCCGCAAGTGGTTGGGCGGCACCGGGGAGCTGTTTTTT.

This chain uses TRBV28 with TRBJ2-4; the match to TRBD1 covers 10 bases. This CDR3 spans 18 amino acids. Germline assignment: CDR1 MDHEN and CDR2 SYDVKM. The ends lost 1 base at V and 0 bases at J; junction bases unmatched: 6. CDR3 amino acids: CASSLFPGQGEAKNIQYF. CDR3 nucleotides: TGTGCCAGCAGTTTATTCCCTGGACAGGGGGAAGCCAAAAACATTCAGTACTTC. The complete variable domain, with remaining parts taken from reference TRBV28 and TRBJ2-4, reads DVKVTQSSRYLVKRTGEKVFLECVQDMDHENMFWYRQDPGLGLRLIYFSYDVKMKEKGDIPEGYSVSREKKERFSLILESASTNQTSMYLCASSLFPGQGEAKNIQYFGAGTRLSVL.

This clonotype showed up many times. The chain links TRBV20-1 to TRBJ2-3; maybe TRBD1 (7 bases). V shed 5 bases and J shed 0 bases, with 15 bases lying between them. The length of the CDR3 is 15 residues. Germline values: CDR1 DFQATT, CDR2 SNEGSKA (reference sequence). DNA for the CDR3: TGCAGTGCTCTCCGGGGGACAGCTAGCACAGATACGCAGTATTTT. It translates to CSALRGTASTDTQYF.

The chain recombines TRBV6-1 with TRBJ2-3; TRBD1 agrees at 9 bases. Per germline, CDR1 MNHNS and CDR2 SASEGT. The CDR3 sequence is 17 residues long. V shed 0 bases and J 2 bases; nucleotides not matched to a gene: 6. The CDR3 spells CASSEAGTGSYTDTQYF. In DNA form, the CDR3 reads TGTGCCAGCAGTGAAGCGGGGACAGGGAGTTACACAGATACGCAGTATTTT.

This chain uses TRBV20-1 with TRBJ1-5, with 11 bases lining up with TRBD1. The CDR3 extends over 17 amino acids. V shed 4 bases, J shed 4 bases, and the junction held 12 bases outside the gene matches. Germline-derived CDR1 and CDR2 are DFQATT and SNEGSKA (reference sequence). The CDR3 protein is CSANSGTGGEGNQPQHF. In DNA, the CDR3 is TGCAGTGCTAACTCCGGGACAGGGGGAGAGGGGAATCAGCCCCAGCATTTT.

The genes are TRBV29-1 and TRBJ1-5; maybe TRBD1 (5 bases). This CDR3 region has 13 residues. CDR1 is SQVTM and CDR2 is ANQGSEA in the germline V gene. Deletions cut 7 bases from V and 6 bases from J, with 16 bases between. CDR3 DNA sequence: TGCAGCGCCGGGGGGGGAACGGGTCAGCCCCAGCATTTT. It encodes CSAGGGTGQPQHF. Filled out from reference TRBV29-1 and TRBJ1-5, the complete variable domain reads SAVISQKPSRDICQRGTSLTIQCQVDSQVTMMFWYRQQPGQSLTLIATANQGSEATYESGFVIDKFPISRPNLTFSTLTVSNMSPEDSSIYLCSAGGGTGQPQHFGDGTRLSIL.

The chain links TRBV2 to TRBJ1-6, with 9 bases that match TRBD1. Germline values: CDR1 SNHLY, CDR2 FYNNEI. CDR3 length equals 15 residues. V lost 8 bases to trimming and J lost 6 bases; unmatched junction nucleotides: 8. The CDR3 DNA reads as TGTGCCAGCCTTAGGGGACAGGGACGTAATTCACCCCTCCACTTT. Its translation is CASLRGQGRNSPLHF.

CDR3 DNA sequence: TGTGCCATCAGTGAGGGGGCGGCCCACAGCCAGCCCCAGCATTTT. The encoded protein is CAISEGAAHSQPQHF. The rearrangement joins TRBV10-3 to TRBJ1-5, with a tentative D call TRBD1 (5 bases). Trimming took 2 bases from V and 7 from J, leaving 15 bases between them. Germline V gene lookup returns CDR1 ENHRY and CDR2 SYGVKD. The CDR3 has 15 amino acids.